This TCR beta chain appears in the sequencing data of a study of blood T cell repertoires in COVID-19. The table lists this clone with a count of one. CDR1 is MNHEY, CDR2 SMNVEV, per germline (reference sequence). There are 14 residues in the CDR3. Deletions cut 2 bases from V and 4 bases from J, with 12 bases between. Generated by immunoSEQ multiplex PCR, the TCRdb table keeps only in-frame clones and is missing some. The profile shows a few hundred thousand clones, around 83% of them singletons. The receptor comes from a human donor in a cohort sampled during active COVID-19. The sample comprised peripheral blood. The genes are TRBV27 and TRBJ2-7; D is ambiguous. The CDR3 protein is CASSLTKDTYEQYF. For the CDR3, the DNA is TGTGCCAGCAGTTTAACGAAAGACACTTACGAGCAGTACTTC.